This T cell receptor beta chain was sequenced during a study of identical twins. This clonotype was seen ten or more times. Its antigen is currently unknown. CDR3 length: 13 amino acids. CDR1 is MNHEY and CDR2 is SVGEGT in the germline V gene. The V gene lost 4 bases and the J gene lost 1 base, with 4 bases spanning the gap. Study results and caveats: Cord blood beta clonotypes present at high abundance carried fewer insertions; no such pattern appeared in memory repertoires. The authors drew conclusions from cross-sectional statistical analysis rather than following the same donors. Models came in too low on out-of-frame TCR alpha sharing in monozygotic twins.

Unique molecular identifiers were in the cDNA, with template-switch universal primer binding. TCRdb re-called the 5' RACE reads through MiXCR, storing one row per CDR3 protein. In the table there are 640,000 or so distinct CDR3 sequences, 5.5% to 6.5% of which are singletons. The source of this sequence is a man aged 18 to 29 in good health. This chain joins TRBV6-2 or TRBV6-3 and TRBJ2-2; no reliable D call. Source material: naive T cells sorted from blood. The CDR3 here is CASSWVNTGELFF. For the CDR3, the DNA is TGTGCCAGCAGTTGGGTGAACACCGGGGAGCTGTTTTTT.